What follows is one T cell receptor beta chain and its context. The data originate from a study of sequential checkpoint blockade in melanoma. In the study overall: Under 25 patients had matched tumor biopsies before treatment and at week 13 after nivolumab or ipilimumab alone.

The germline CDR1 and CDR2 sequences are LNHDA and SQIVND (reference sequence). V lost 2 bases, J lost 5 bases, and 12 bases lay in between. This CDR3 is built from 15 residues. This sample's treatment: randomized to nivolumab then ipilimumab (arm A) or the reverse (arm B). Generated by immunoSEQ multiplex PCR, the TCRdb table keeps only in-frame clones and is missing some. The table records some 5,100 clones, more than 25% of them present only once. V gene TRBV19 combines with J gene TRBJ1-4; D is unresolved. Sequences were derived from tumor tissue (inferred from file names), sampled from a patient given nivolumab and ipilimumab in sequence. This TCR was sampled from a human donor with melanoma. The CDR3 DNA reads as TGTGCCAGTAGTATAAGGAGGGCCGGCAATGAAAAACTGTTTTTT. Amino acid sequence: CASSIRRAGNEKLFF.